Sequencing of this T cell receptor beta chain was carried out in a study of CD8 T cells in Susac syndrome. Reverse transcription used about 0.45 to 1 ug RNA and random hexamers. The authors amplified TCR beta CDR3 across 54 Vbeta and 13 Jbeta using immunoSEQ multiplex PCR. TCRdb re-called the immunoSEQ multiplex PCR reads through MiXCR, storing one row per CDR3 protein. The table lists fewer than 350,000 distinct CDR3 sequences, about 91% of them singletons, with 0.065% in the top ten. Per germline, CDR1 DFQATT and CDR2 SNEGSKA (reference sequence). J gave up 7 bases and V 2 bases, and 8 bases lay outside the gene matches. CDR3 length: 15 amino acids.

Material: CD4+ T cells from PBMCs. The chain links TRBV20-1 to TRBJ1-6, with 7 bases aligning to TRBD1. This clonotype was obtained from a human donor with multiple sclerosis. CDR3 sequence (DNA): TGCAGTGCTAGACTTAGACAGGGTTTCAATTCACCCCTCCACTTT. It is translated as CSARLRQGFNSPLHF.